This T cell receptor beta chain was found in a study of sequential checkpoint blockade in melanoma. Overall study context: Matched biopsies came pretreatment and at week 13 for twenty-two patients.

The treatment here: randomized to nivolumab then ipilimumab (arm A) or the reverse (arm B). Method: immunoSEQ multiplex PCR; TCRdb's copy keeps in-frame clones and lacks some. The top ten hold about a tenth of the sample, which has fewer than 900 clones, less than 25% seen once. In its sample, this clone ranks as medium-sized (0.01 to 0.1%). The source material was tumor tissue (inferred from file names), sampled from a patient given nivolumab and ipilimumab in sequence. The clonotype originates from a human donor with melanoma.

Here the CDR3 DNA reads TGTGCCAGCAGCTCCACCCCGGTAAAAGAGACCCAGTACTTC. Protein sequence: CASSSTPVKETQYF. The chain joins TRBV11-3 to TRBJ2-5; no firm D call. Germline V gives CDR1 SGHNT, CDR2 YENEEA. The length of the CDR3 is 14 residues. Trimming took off 4 bases at V and 3 bases at J, with 12 bases between the two ends.